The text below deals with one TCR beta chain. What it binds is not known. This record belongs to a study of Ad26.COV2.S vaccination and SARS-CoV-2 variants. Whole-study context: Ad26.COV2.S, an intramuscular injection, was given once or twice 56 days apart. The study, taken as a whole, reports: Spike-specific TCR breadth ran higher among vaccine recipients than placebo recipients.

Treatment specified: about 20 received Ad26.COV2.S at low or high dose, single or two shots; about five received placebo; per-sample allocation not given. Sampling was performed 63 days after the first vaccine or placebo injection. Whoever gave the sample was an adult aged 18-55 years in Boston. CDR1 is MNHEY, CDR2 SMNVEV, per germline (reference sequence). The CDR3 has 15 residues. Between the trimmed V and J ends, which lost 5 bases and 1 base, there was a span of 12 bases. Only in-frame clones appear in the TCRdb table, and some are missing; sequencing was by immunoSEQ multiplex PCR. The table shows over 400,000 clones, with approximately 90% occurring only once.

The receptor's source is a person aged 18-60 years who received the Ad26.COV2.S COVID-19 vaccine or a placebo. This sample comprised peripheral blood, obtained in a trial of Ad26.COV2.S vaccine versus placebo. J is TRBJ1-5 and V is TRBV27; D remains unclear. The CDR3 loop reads CASSLGWQSNQPQHF. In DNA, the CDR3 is TGTGCCAGCAGTCTAGGTTGGCAGAGCAATCAGCCCCAGCATTTT.